These 28 T cell receptor beta chains were sequenced from one sample in a study of OX40 agonist ivuxolimab in advanced cancers. TCRdb's copy holds only in-frame clones and misses some; the assay was immunoSEQ multiplex PCR. This table has tens of thousands of clones, 85% to 90% appearing once. The specimen was CD4+ or CD8+ T cells sorted from blood, collected in a trial of the OX40 agonist ivuxolimab. The source of these receptors is an adult with an advanced solid tumor such as melanoma, head and neck, liver or kidney cancer.

The rearrangement joins TRBV9 to TRBJ1-2, with 10 bases identical to TRBD1. V lost 0 bases to trimming and J lost 3 bases; unmatched junction nucleotides: 5. The CDR3 consists of 16 residues. Germline V gene data show CDR1 as SGDLS and CDR2 as YYNGEE. The DNA of the CDR3 is TGTGCCAGCAGCGTAGCCTTCGGGACAGGGGACTATGGCTACACCTTC. This sequence encodes CASSVAFGTGDYGYTF.

The J gene is TRBJ2-5, the V gene TRBV30; D not certain. This CDR3 is built from 13 residues. CDR1 is GTSNPN, CDR2 SVGIG, per germline (reference sequence). The V and J ends lost 5 bases and 7 bases respectively, with 17 bases between them. CDR3 DNA: TGTGCCTGGGGTACGGGCGTGCTAGGGACCCAGTACTTC. As protein: CAWGTGVLGTQYF.

This chain uses TRBV7-8 with TRBJ2-7, with 10 bases matching TRBD1. The CDR3 runs to 15 residues. V shed 4 bases and J 3 bases; nucleotides not matched to a gene: 6. Germline-derived CDR1 and CDR2 are SGHVS and FQNEAQ. The CDR3 loop is CASSSSGTGVYEQYF. The CDR3, as DNA: TGTGCCAGCAGCTCCTCCGGGACAGGGGTCTACGAGCAGTACTTC. The full variable domain, with the rest looked up from reference TRBV7-8 and TRBJ2-7, is GAGVSQSPRYKVAKRGQDVALRCDPISGHVSLFWYQQALGQGPEFLTYFQNEAQLDKSGLPSDRFFAERPEGSVSTLKIQRTQQEDSAVYLCASSSSGTGVYEQYFGPGTRLTVT.

The J gene is TRBJ1-2, the V gene TRBV13, with a weak D call TRBD1 (5 bases). Germline CDR1 is PRHDT and CDR2 is FYEKMQ (reference sequence). This CDR3 spans 15 amino acids. With 6 bases removed from V and 2 bases from J, the gap between germline ends came to 16 bases. CDR3 region: CASRVLGTVNYGYTF. Here the CDR3 DNA reads TGTGCCAGCAGGGTCCTAGGGACGGTAAACTATGGCTACACCTTC.

V and J are TRBV11-3 and TRBJ2-1, with 8 bases identical to TRBD1. The CDR3 contains 16 residues. Germline V gene data show CDR1 as SGHNT and CDR2 as YENEEA. Trimming cost V 5 bases and J 3 bases; bases outside gene matches: 9. The CDR3, as DNA: TGTGCCAGCAGCCCCAGGGACAGGAGGAACTACAATGAGCAGTTCTTC. Protein sequence: CASSPRDRRNYNEQFF.

The genes are TRBV18 and TRBJ2-7, with TRBD1 matching over 10 bases. Germline V gene data show CDR1 as KGHSH and CDR2 as LQKENI. The CDR3 loop spans 16 amino acids. After removal of 4 bases from V and 1 base from J, the junction contained 7 bases not matched to a gene. The CDR3 sequence: CASSLTGTGDSYEQYF. The CDR3 nucleotides are TGTGCCAGCTCACTTACCGGGACAGGGGATTCCTACGAGCAGTACTTC.

This sequence joins TRBV5-1 and TRBJ1-1; TRBD1 is a possible D gene (5 bases). This CDR3 region has 14 residues. The V gene's germline CDR1 is SGHRS and CDR2 YFSETQ. Trimming removed 4 bases at V and 0 bases at J, with 10 bases between. Here the CDR3 reads CASSLGVLNTEAFF. The CDR3 nucleotides are TGCGCCAGCAGCCTAGGGGTGTTGAACACTGAAGCTTTCTTT. The whole variable domain, filled in from reference TRBV5-1 and TRBJ1-1, reads KAGVTQTPRYLIKTRGQQVTLSCSPISGHRSVSWYQQTPGQGLQFLFEYFSETQRNKGNFPGRFSGRQFSNSRSEMNVSTLELGDSALYLCASSLGVLNTEAFFGQGTRLTVV.

V and J are TRBV19 and TRBJ1-1; a weak D match, TRBD1 (6 bases). The germline V and J ends were trimmed by 6 bases and 4 bases, with 15 bases remaining between them. This CDR3 has 14 amino acids. Germline V gene data show CDR1 as LNHDA and CDR2 as SQIVND (reference sequence). The CDR3, as DNA: TGTGCCAGTAGAACCGACCCCAGGGGCACTGAAGCTTTCTTT. Amino acids: CASRTDPRGTEAFF.

V gene TRBV21-1 combines with J gene TRBJ2-3; the table's TRBD2 call for D was not verified on the DNA. TRBV21-1 is a pseudogene locus. The CDR3 consists of 20 residues. The CDR3 protein is CASSHGRTSGSEKGTDTQYF. In DNA form, the CDR3 reads TGTGCCAGCAGCCACGGCAGGACTAGCGGGAGCGAGAAGGGCACAGATACGCAGTATTTT.

The rearrangement joins TRBV18 to TRBJ2-5, with 9 bases matching TRBD2. J lost 2 bases, V lost 1 base, and 8 bases had no gene match. Germline loops: CDR1 KGHSH, CDR2 LQKENI. The CDR3 extends over 17 amino acids. For the CDR3, the DNA is TGTGCCAGCTCACCACAACGACTAGCGGATGGGCAAGAGACCCAGTACTTC. It specifies CASSPQRLADGQETQYF.

The V call is TRBV18, the J call TRBJ2-5; D is possibly TRBD2 (6 bases). Germline values: CDR1 KGHSH, CDR2 LQKENI. Trimming removed 6 bases from V and 5 bases from J, with 10 bases in between. This CDR3 is built from 12 residues. Written as DNA, the CDR3 is TGTGCCAGCTCCCCCCGGGAGGAGACCCAGTACTTC. Protein product: CASSPREETQYF.

The V call is TRBV30, the J call TRBJ1-4; D is unresolved. The CDR3 is made up of 14 amino acids. The germline V gene encodes CDR1 GTSNPN and CDR2 SVGIG (reference sequence). Trimming removed 0 bases at V and 2 bases at J, with 7 bases between. CDR3 region: CAWSVDPTNEKLFF. The CDR3 bases are TGTGCCTGGAGTGTTGATCCGACTAATGAAAAACTGTTTTTT.

V and J are TRBV2 and TRBJ1-1; TRBD1 is a possible D gene (5 bases). The CDR3 runs to 15 residues. V was cut by 6 bases and J by 6 bases, with 20 bases left in between. Germline CDR1 and CDR2: SNHLY and FYNNEI. The CDR3 coding sequence is TGTGCCAGCAGGGAGTGGGCGGCAGGGCGGGCTGAAGCTTTCTTT. Translating it yields CASREWAAGRAEAFF.

This chain uses TRBV2 with TRBJ1-5, with no clear D. The V gene's germline CDR1 is SNHLY and CDR2 FYNNEI. V shed 6 bases and J shed 2 bases, with 14 bases lying between them. The CDR3 contains 15 residues. CDR3 coding DNA: TGTGCCAGCAGCCCCGGACCCGTCGGCAATCAGCCCCAGCATTTT. It encodes CASSPGPVGNQPQHF.

In its sample, this clone was seen once. V gene TRBV4-1 combines with J gene TRBJ1-6; no firm D call. The CDR3 runs to 18 residues. Germline V gene lookup returns CDR1 MGHRA and CDR2 YSYEKL. V dropped 0 bases and J dropped 5 bases, with 17 bases sitting between them. CDR3 DNA: TGCGCCAGCAGCCAAGATCCTCCCGACGAGGGCCATAATTCACCCCTCCACTTT. It translates to CASSQDPPDEGHNSPLHF.

The rearrangement joins TRBV6-6 to TRBJ1-4; D not certain. This CDR3 is built from 12 residues. Trimming took off 0 bases at V and 12 bases at J, with 8 bases between the two ends. Germline loops: CDR1 MNHNY, CDR2 SVGAGI (reference sequence). CDR3 amino acids: CASSYSVGELFF. CDR3 bases: TGTGCCAGCAGTTACTCGGTGGGTGAACTGTTTTTT.

This sequence joins TRBV7-9 and TRBJ1-5; TRBD1 might be the D (5 bases). V dropped 4 bases and J dropped 7 bases, with 14 bases sitting between them. Germline V CDR1 and CDR2: SEHNR, FQNEAQ (reference sequence). This CDR3 comprises 14 residues. The chain's CDR3 is CASSSGLAGQPQHF. The CDR3 bases are TGTGCCAGCAGCTCGGGACTGGCGGGCCAGCCCCAGCATTTT. Together with reference TRBV7-9 and TRBJ1-5, the CDR3 gives the full variable domain: DTGVSQNPRHKITKRGQNVTFRCDPISEHNRLYWYRQTLGQGPEFLTYFQNEAQLEKSRLLSDRFSAERPKGSFSTLEIQRTEQGDSAMYLCASSSGLAGQPQHFGDGTRLSIL.

The V gene is TRBV10-2, the J gene TRBJ2-2, with a possible D match to TRBD1 (5 bases). The CDR3 is 15 residues long. Trimming shortened V by 7 bases and J by 4 bases, and 16 bases separated the two germline ends. Germline V CDR1 and CDR2: WSHSY, SAAADI. CDR3 nucleotides: TGCGCCAGCACGAAGTCGCTGGGGCTCACCGGGGAGCTGTTTTTT. Encoded protein: CASTKSLGLTGELFF.

V gene TRBV6-5 combines with J gene TRBJ1-1, with D unresolved. Looked up from germline, CDR1 is MNHEY and CDR2 is SVGAGI. Trimming left V 7 bases short and J 4 bases short, with 13 bases between. The CDR3 covers 13 residues. The CDR3 DNA follows: TGTGCCAGCATGGGCGCGACGGGCACTGAAGCTTTCTTT. This sequence encodes CASMGATGTEAFF.

This clone showed up just a few times. V and J are TRBV21-1 and TRBJ2-3. TRBV21-1 is recorded as a pseudogene. This CDR3 contains 12 residues. The CDR3 sequence: CASRFSTDTQYF. The CDR3 DNA sequence: TGTGCCAGCAGATTTAGCACAGATACGCAGTATTTT.

This chain uses TRBV19 with TRBJ2-1; possibly TRBD1 or TRBD2 for D (6 bases each). Trimming took 5 bases from V and 6 from J, leaving 20 bases between them. The length of the CDR3 is 16 residues. Looked up from germline, CDR1 is LNHDA and CDR2 is SQIVND (reference sequence). The DNA of the CDR3 is TGTGCCAGTAGTGCCCCTCGGGGGCGCTCCGTCAATGAGCAGTTCTTC. Amino acids: CASSAPRGRSVNEQFF.

V is TRBV7-3 and J is TRBJ1-6; a possible D gene is TRBD1 (5 bases). The length of the CDR3 is 15 residues. Trimming took off 1 base at V and 6 bases at J, with 10 bases between the two ends. From germline, CDR1 is SGHTA and CDR2 FQGTGA. The CDR3 loop reads CASSLSGTANSPLHF. The CDR3 coding sequence is TGTGCCAGCAGCTTAAGCGGGACGGCTAATTCACCCCTCCACTTT.

The chain uses TRBV25-1 and TRBJ2-2; weak D call: TRBD1 (6 bases). Trimming removed 5 bases at V and 5 bases at J, with 18 bases between. The CDR3 extends over 16 amino acids. Germline V CDR1 and CDR2: MGHDK, SYGVNS. CDR3 sequence (DNA): TGTGCCAGCAGTTCCCCGGGGCAGGGGTTAACCGGGGAGCTGTTTTTT. This gives the protein CASSSPGQGLTGELFF.

This chain uses TRBV6-5 with TRBJ1-1; 10 nucleotides match TRBD1. CDR3 length: 14 residues. The V and J ends lost 4 bases and 11 bases, in that order; junction bases with no gene match: 10. Germline V gene data show CDR1 as MNHEY and CDR2 as SVGAGI. CDR3 residues: CASSLSDRGRFAFF. The CDR3 DNA reads as TGTGCCAGCAGTTTATCAGACAGGGGGCGATTTGCTTTCTTT.

The rearrangement joins TRBV7-6 to TRBJ2-6, with D uncertain. V was pared by 1 base and J by 2 bases, with 6 bases between. CDR1 and CDR2 from the germline V gene are SGHVS and FNYEAQ. This CDR3 spans 15 amino acids. The CDR3 DNA follows: TGTGCCAGCAGCTTAGTGGGCGCTGGGGCCAACGTCCTGACTTTC. Translated: CASSLVGAGANVLTF.

The V gene is TRBV11-3, the J gene TRBJ2-1; 7 nucleotides line up with TRBD2. V was clipped by 9 bases and J by 6 bases; unmatched bases: 17. This CDR3 contains 16 residues. CDR1 is SGHNT and CDR2 is YENEEA in the germline V gene. In DNA form, the CDR3 reads TGTGCCAGGCGCGCGGAGGCGGGAGATTATAGCAATGAGCAGTTCTTC. Protein product: CARRAEAGDYSNEQFF.

This clone was detected only a few times. The chain joins TRBV30 to TRBJ1-1; no reliable D call. This CDR3 has 11 amino acids. V lost 0 bases to trimming and J lost 10 bases, with 9 bases between them. Germline V lookup: CDR1 GTSNPN, CDR2 SVGIG (reference sequence). In DNA form, the CDR3 reads TGTGCCTGGAGTGTACTCAATCGAGCTTTCTTT. Translation gives CAWSVLNRAFF.

The J gene is TRBJ1-2, the V gene TRBV2; D is possibly TRBD1 (6 bases). The CDR3 spans 13 residues. Germline CDR1 SNHLY, CDR2 FYNNEI. The ends were cut back, 7 bases at V and 5 bases at J, with 14 bases in the middle. This chain's CDR3 is CASTRQVRYGYTF. The CDR3 region has the DNA TGTGCCAGCACGAGACAGGTCCGTTATGGCTACACCTTC.